This paragraph covers one T cell receptor (beta chain) sequence. Its antigen is not identified. Amplification used 60 Vbeta primers and 13 Jbeta primers. The repertoire was sequenced with immunoSEQ multiplex PCR; TCRdb's copy has only in-frame clones and lacks some. The table records some 170,000 clones, roughly 77% of them present only once. The V gene lost 0 bases and the J gene lost 10 bases, with 11 bases spanning the gap. CDR1 is SGHDT, CDR2 YYEEEE, per germline. The CDR3 runs to 13 residues. This entry is derived from a study of cytomegalovirus exposure and HLA in healthy donors. Study-wide results and limits: Sequencing likely caused a cluster of highly shared sequence variants.

The gene calls are TRBV5-6 and TRBJ2-1, with D perhaps matching TRBD2 (5 bases). The sequence was collected from a woman between 18 and 29 years old in good health and CMV-seronegative. Material for sequencing was PBMCs. The chain's CDR3 is CASSLEGRGEQFF. CDR3 sequence (DNA): TGTGCCAGCAGCTTGGAGGGCAGAGGGGAGCAGTTCTTC.